A single sample gave rise to the 6 T cell receptor beta chains below, sequenced in a study of T cells in Graves' hyperthyroidism and ophthalmopathy (dated by TCRdb to about 2019). Receptor libraries were prepared by multiplex PCR. The run used an Illumina HiSeq 2000. The TCR beta CDR3 regions were amplified from RNA transcripts. A first-round RT-PCR of the TCR CDR3 used the HTBI primer set with the Qiagen OneStep RT-PCR kit. TCRdb itself trimmed the public reads at Q25 with fastp, ran MiXCR and retained productive beta chains. Duplicate CDR3 protein sequences are folded into a single record with the most common DNA and genes. The table for this sample lists some 580,000 distinct CDR3 sequences; approximately 15% of them were counted only once. The top ten hold 3% to 4% of the sample. Sequencing input: blood. The receptor set was obtained from a woman aged 40 to 50 with Graves' ophthalmopathy.

This clonotype has at least ten counts. The V gene is TRBV2, the J gene TRBJ2-5, with 9 bases lining up with TRBD2. Germline values: CDR1 SNHLY, CDR2 FYNNEI. Losses at the gene ends were 8 bases for V and 7 bases for J; bases not matched to a gene: 8. There are 13 residues in the CDR3. The CDR3 DNA reads TGTGCCAGCGGGACTAGCCGCCTTTCGACCCAGTACTTC. Protein sequence: CASGTSRLSTQYF.

Ten or more counts support this clonotype. The chain carries TRBV3-1 and TRBJ1-1; D is undetermined. This CDR3 has 13 amino acids. Trimming pared 7 bases from V and 5 bases from J, leaving 14 bases between. The germline V gene encodes CDR1 LGHDT and CDR2 YNNKEL (reference sequence). The CDR3 sequence is CASTRPGTTEAFF. DNA of the CDR3: TGTGCCAGCACCCGACCGGGCACGACTGAAGCTTTCTTT.

This clonotype was counted many times. This chain joins TRBV27 and TRBJ2-1; D is unclear. The germline V gene has CDR1 MNHEY and CDR2 SMNVEV (reference sequence). Trimming took 8 bases from V and 4 from J, leaving 15 bases between them. CDR3 length: 14 amino acids. The CDR3, as DNA: TGTGCCAGCCGAAACCCCGGACGATACAATGAGCAGTTCTTC. As protein: CASRNPGRYNEQFF.

The chain links TRBV7-8 to TRBJ2-2, with D perhaps matching TRBD1 (5 bases). The germline V gene has CDR1 SGHVS and CDR2 FQNEAQ. V was cut by 3 bases and J by 5 bases, with 10 bases left in between. The CDR3 length is 14 residues. The CDR3 loop reads CASSLDTQTGELFF. CDR3 nucleotide sequence: TGTGCCAGCAGCTTGGACACTCAAACCGGGGAGCTGTTTTTT.

This chain links TRBV6-2 or TRBV6-3 with TRBJ2-1, with TRBD2 matching over 12 bases. V lost 6 bases to trimming and J lost 7 bases; unmatched junction nucleotides: 4. The CDR3 has 14 residues. CDR1 MNHEY and CDR2 SVGEGT come from the germline V gene. As DNA, the CDR3 is TGTGCCAGCAGGGCTAGCGGGGGGGGTAATGAGCAGTTCTTC. As protein: CASRASGGGNEQFF.

Comment on this clonotype: This may be a read error, as it is one base from a much larger clone. Lacking the conserved final phenylalanine or tryptophan, this CDR3 likely reflects a read error. The rearrangement uses TRBV3-1 and TRBJ2-1, with 10 bases that match TRBD2. V shed 4 bases and J 1 base; nucleotides not matched to a gene: 4. Germline CDR1 and CDR2: LGHDT and YNNKEL (reference sequence). The CDR3 is made up of 16 amino acids. Here the CDR3 DNA reads TGTGCCAGCAGCCTCGGACTAGCGGATTCCTACAATGAGCAGTTCCTC. Translation: CASSLGLADSYNEQFL.